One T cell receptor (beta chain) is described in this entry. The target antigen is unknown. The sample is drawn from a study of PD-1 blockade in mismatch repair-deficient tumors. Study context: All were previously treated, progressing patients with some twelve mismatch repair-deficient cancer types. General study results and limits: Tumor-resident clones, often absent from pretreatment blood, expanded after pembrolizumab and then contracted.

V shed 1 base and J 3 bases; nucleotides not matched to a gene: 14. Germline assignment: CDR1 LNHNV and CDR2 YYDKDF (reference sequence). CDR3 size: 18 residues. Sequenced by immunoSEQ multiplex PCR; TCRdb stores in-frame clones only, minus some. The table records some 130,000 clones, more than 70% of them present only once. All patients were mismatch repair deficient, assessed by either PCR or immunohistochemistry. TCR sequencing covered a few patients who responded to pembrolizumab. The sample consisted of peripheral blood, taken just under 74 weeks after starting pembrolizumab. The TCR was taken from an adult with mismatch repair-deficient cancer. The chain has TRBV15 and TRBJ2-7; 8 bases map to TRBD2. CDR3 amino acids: CATSRGFRAREEGYEQYF. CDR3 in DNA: TGTGCCACCAGCAGAGGGTTTCGGGCGCGGGAGGAGGGCTACGAGCAGTACTTC.